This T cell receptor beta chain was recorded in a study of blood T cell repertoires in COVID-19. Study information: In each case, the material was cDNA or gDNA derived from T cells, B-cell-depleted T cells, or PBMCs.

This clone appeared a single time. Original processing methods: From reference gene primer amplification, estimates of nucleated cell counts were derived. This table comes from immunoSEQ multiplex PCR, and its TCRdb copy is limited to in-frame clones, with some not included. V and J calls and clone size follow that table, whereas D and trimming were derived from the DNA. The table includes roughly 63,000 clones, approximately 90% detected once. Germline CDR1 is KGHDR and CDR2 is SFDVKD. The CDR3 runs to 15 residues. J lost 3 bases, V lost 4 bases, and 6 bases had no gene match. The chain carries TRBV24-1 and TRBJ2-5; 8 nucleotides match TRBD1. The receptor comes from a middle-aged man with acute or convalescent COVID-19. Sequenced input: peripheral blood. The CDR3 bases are TGTGCCACCAGTGACCCTACAGGGGGGAAAGAGACCCAGTACTTC. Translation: CATSDPTGGKETQYF.